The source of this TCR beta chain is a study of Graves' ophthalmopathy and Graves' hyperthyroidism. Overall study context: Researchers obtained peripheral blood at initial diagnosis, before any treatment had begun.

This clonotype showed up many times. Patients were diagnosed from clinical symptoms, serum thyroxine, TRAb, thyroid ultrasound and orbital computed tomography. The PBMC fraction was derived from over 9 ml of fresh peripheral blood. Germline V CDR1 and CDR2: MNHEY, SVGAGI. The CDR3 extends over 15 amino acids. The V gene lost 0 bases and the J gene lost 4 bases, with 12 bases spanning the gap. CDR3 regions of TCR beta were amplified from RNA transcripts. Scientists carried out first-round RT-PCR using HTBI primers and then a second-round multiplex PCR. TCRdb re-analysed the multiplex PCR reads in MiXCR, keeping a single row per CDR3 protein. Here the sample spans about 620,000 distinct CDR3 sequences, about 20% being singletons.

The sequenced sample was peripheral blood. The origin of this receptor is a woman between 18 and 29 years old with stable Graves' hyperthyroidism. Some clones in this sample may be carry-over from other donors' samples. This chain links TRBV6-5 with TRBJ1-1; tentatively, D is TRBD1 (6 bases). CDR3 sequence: CASSYSRGEGTEAFF. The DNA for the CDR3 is TGTGCCAGCAGTTACTCGAGGGGGGAGGGCACTGAAGCTTTCTTT.